The subject of this entry is one TCR beta chain. Unique molecular identifiers tagged the TCRbeta library. TCRdb analysed the PCR reads with MiXCR anew, one entry per CDR3 protein. This sample has more than 200,000 distinct CDR3 sequences, with roughly 25% found just once. The sample comes from a study of T-cell reconstitution after alpha-beta-depleted transplantation in children. The V gene's germline CDR1 is ENHRY and CDR2 SYGVKD. CDR3 length: 15 residues. With V trimmed by 10 bases and J by 1 base, 12 bases remained unmatched. The clonotype originates from a female patient aged 2-15 years who had a stem cell transplant for congenital amegakaryocytic thrombocytopenia, so the T cells may come from the graft donor. The rearrangement joins TRBV10-3 to TRBJ2-5, with TRBD1 matching over 7 bases. The sequences come from PBMCs, mostly from graft donor cells, collected 360 days after TCRalphabeta/CD19-depleted stem cell transplant. The CDR3 reads CATSGWDRFQETQYF. The CDR3 DNA reads as TGTGCCACCTCGGGTTGGGACAGATTCCAAGAGACCCAGTACTTC.